The clone carrying this TCR beta chain was recorded many times. The antigen is undetermined. The record originates from a study of neurological immune-mediated disorders. Study results and caveats: Sharing of CDR3 amino acid sequences among expanded clones across subjects was absent, suggesting private repertoires in all groups. HTLV-1-associated myelopathy had the most TCR clonal expansion, while multiple sclerosis had the least, a level that fell below healthy controls.

Synthesis of cDNA was accomplished via 5'RACE employing 10-nucleotide random UMIs. Using its own MiXCR run on the 5' RACE reads, TCRdb lists one record per CDR3 protein. Of more than 35,000 distinct CDR3 sequences in the sample, more than 5% were seen once. Germline CDR1 MNHEY, CDR2 SVGEGT. The CDR3 has 15 amino acids. With V trimmed by 5 bases and J by 5 bases, 7 bases remained unmatched. Healthy controls consisted of blood bank volunteers in Maryland, USA. V is TRBV6-2 or TRBV6-3 and J is TRBJ2-1, with 9 bases aligning to TRBD2. The receptor's source is a woman aged 40 to 50 in good health. The sequencing sample was made of CD4+ T cells from blood. This CDR3 reads CASSLAGTLHNEQFF. CDR3 coding DNA: TGTGCCAGCAGTCTAGCGGGAACCTTACACAATGAGCAGTTCTTC.